This entry lists 31 T cell receptor beta chains sequenced from one sample in a study of blood T cell repertoires in COVID-19. Repertoires were generated with immunoSEQ multiplex PCR, while TCRdb's copy carries only in-frame clones and drops some. Here the sample spans fewer than 140,000 clones, around 80% being singletons. Sequences were obtained from peripheral blood. The receptors originated from a man older than 75 with COVID-19, enrolled during active disease.

This clone was counted many times. CDR3 protein: CASSLKGEGEGAAGNTIYF. In DNA form, the CDR3 reads TGTGCCAGCAGTTTAAAAGGGGAGGGAGAGGGCGCGGCTGGAAACACCATATATTTT. The rearrangement joins TRBV6-8 to TRBJ1-3; a possible D gene is TRBD1 (5 bases). Trimming shortened V by 4 bases and J by 2 bases, and 24 bases separated the two germline ends. The CDR3 has 19 amino acids. Germline CDR1 is MNHGY and CDR2 is SAAAGT.

This chain connects TRBV5-1 to TRBJ2-7; 8 bases fit TRBD1. The CDR3 has 14 amino acids. J gave up 5 bases and V 4 bases, and 8 bases lay outside the gene matches. CDR1 SGHRS and CDR2 YFSETQ come from the germline V gene. CDR3 coding DNA: TGCGCCAGCAGCACCGGACAGGGTATGGACGAGCAGTACTTC. This translates into CASSTGQGMDEQYF.

V usage is TRBV14 and J usage is TRBJ2-1; D is possibly TRBD1 (5 bases). Germline values: CDR1 SGHDN, CDR2 FVKESK. The CDR3 sequence is 14 residues long. V gave up 2 bases and J gave up 1 base, with 6 bases separating them. Here the CDR3 reads CASSQSGSYNEQFF. The DNA for the CDR3 is TGTGCCAGCAGCCAATCAGGGTCCTACAATGAGCAGTTCTTC.

A few counts support this clone. The chain joins TRBV2 to TRBJ1-4; TRBD1 matches at 8 bases. J lost 8 bases, V lost 6 bases, and 8 bases had no gene match. Germline loops: CDR1 SNHLY, CDR2 FYNNEI. The CDR3 is 14 amino acids. CDR3 coding DNA: TGTGCCAGCAGCTCTAACAGGGGGAACGAAAAACTGTTTTTT. It encodes CASSSNRGNEKLFF.

The chain links TRBV5-1 to TRBJ1-1; tentatively, D is TRBD1 (5 bases). Germline V lookup: CDR1 SGHRS, CDR2 YFSETQ. The CDR3 spans 14 residues. Trimming cost V 7 bases and J 3 bases, with 16 bases left between them. Here the CDR3 reads CASGDGGTHTEAFF. CDR3 sequence (DNA): TGCGCCAGCGGGGACGGGGGGACCCACACTGAAGCTTTCTTT.

The chain employs TRBV9 and TRBJ2-5; 9 bases map to TRBD1. CDR1 is SGDLS and CDR2 is YYNGEE in the germline V gene. Unmatched junction bases numbered 3, after V lost 0 bases and J lost 3 bases. This CDR3 has 15 residues. Written as DNA, the CDR3 is TGTGCCAGCAGCGTAGAGGGACAGGGCGAAGAGACCCAGTACTTC. Its translation: CASSVEGQGEETQYF.

The chain uses TRBV20-1 and TRBJ2-4; D remains ambiguous. This CDR3 is 11 amino acids long. CDR1 is DFQATT, CDR2 SNEGSKA, per germline (reference sequence). V gave up 6 bases and J gave up 9 bases, with 12 bases separating them. CDR3 protein: CSATDRGIQYF. CDR3 bases: TGCAGTGCAACAGACCGTGGCATTCAGTACTTC.

This clone came up a few times. The chain combines TRBV18 with TRBJ2-1, with TRBD2 matching over 13 bases. The ends lost 1 base at V and 6 bases at J; junction bases unmatched: 3. In germline, CDR1 is KGHSH, CDR2 LQKENI. There are 16 residues in the CDR3. The CDR3 loop is CASSPLGTSGTNEQFF. The CDR3, as DNA: TGTGCCAGCTCACCACTGGGGACTAGCGGGACCAATGAGCAGTTCTTC.

The CDR3 here is CASSVGTGSYNSPLHF. CDR3 bases: TGTGCCAGCAGCGTAGGGACAGGGTCATATAATTCACCCCTCCACTTT. The chain employs TRBV9 and TRBJ1-6; 8 bases fit TRBD1. The V gene end was trimmed by 0 bases and the J gene end by 4 bases; junction bases not matched to a gene: 3. The germline CDR1 and CDR2 sequences are SGDLS and YYNGEE. The CDR3 sequence is 16 residues long.

The chain employs TRBV14 and TRBJ1-1; TRBD1 is a possible D gene (5 bases). V gave up 2 bases and J gave up 0 bases, with 7 bases separating them. Germline V gives CDR1 SGHDN, CDR2 FVKESK. There are 14 residues in the CDR3. The CDR3 here is CASSQQGLNTEAFF. CDR3 DNA sequence: TGTGCCAGCAGCCAACAGGGTCTGAACACTGAAGCTTTCTTT.

This chain joins TRBV6-5 and TRBJ1-2, with 9 bases identical to TRBD1. The V and J ends lost 6 bases and 5 bases, in that order; junction bases with no gene match: 7. This CDR3 region has 14 residues. Germline CDR1 and CDR2: MNHEY and SVGAGI. The CDR3 DNA sequence: TGTGCCAGCAGCCCGGACAGGGGATTTTATGGCTACACCTTC. The encoded protein is CASSPDRGFYGYTF.

V usage is TRBV28 and J usage is TRBJ2-7; D not certain. This CDR3 is 14 amino acids long. CDR1 is MDHEN, CDR2 SYDVKM, per germline. The V and J ends lost 3 bases and 2 bases respectively, with 11 bases between them. The CDR3 DNA sequence: TGTGCCAGCAGTTTGCACAGCCCTACCTACGAGCAGTACTTC. This sequence encodes CASSLHSPTYEQYF.

This rearrangement joins TRBV7-3 to TRBJ2-3; no definite D call. V lost 5 bases, J lost 2 bases, and 11 bases lay in between. The CDR3 covers 14 residues. Germline-derived CDR1 and CDR2 are SGHTA and FQGTGA. The CDR3 nucleotides are TGTGCCAGCAGCCAAAACTCCCACACAGATACGCAGTATTTT. Encoded protein: CASSQNSHTDTQYF. The whole variable domain, remainder taken from reference TRBV7-3 and TRBJ2-3, is GAGVSQTPSNKVTEKGKYVELRCDPISGHTALYWYRQSLGQGPEFLIYFQGTGAADDSGLPNDRFFAVRPEGSVSTLKIQRTERGDSAVYLCASSQNSHTDTQYFGPGTRLTVL.

This sequence joins TRBV7-8 and TRBJ2-2; the match to TRBD1 covers 7 bases. Trimming took 5 bases from V and 7 from J; bases not matched to a gene: 10. The CDR3 length is 15 residues. CDR1 is SGHVS, CDR2 FQNEAQ, per germline. CDR3 DNA: TGTGCCAGCAGCCCCCGACAGGGTTTGGGCGGGGAGCTGTTTTTT. Encoded protein: CASSPRQGLGGELFF.

The rearrangement uses TRBV6-6 and TRBJ2-7, with 7 bases matching TRBD1. The V gene's germline CDR1 is MNHNY and CDR2 SVGAGI (reference sequence). J lost 2 bases, V lost 4 bases, and 2 bases had no gene match. The CDR3 is made up of 13 amino acids. CDR3 region: CASSLGQTYEQYF. The DNA of the CDR3 is TGTGCCAGCAGTTTGGGACAGACCTACGAGCAGTACTTC.

The chain joins TRBV6-6 to TRBJ1-4; D gene ambiguous. In germline, CDR1 is MNHNY, CDR2 SVGAGI (reference sequence). The CDR3 is 15 amino acids. V lost 2 bases to trimming and J lost 5 bases, with 12 bases between them. This CDR3 reads CASSYPGRGNEKLFF. The CDR3 coding sequence is TGTGCCAGCAGTTACCCGGGGAGAGGGAATGAAAAACTGTTTTTT.

This clone was seen once. This chain joins TRBV6-5 and TRBJ1-2, with D unresolved. Per the germline V gene, CDR1 is MNHEY and CDR2 is SVGAGI. The CDR3 is 10 residues long. The germline V and J ends were trimmed by 7 bases and 2 bases, with 2 bases remaining between them. CDR3 in amino acids: CASTNYGYTF. The CDR3 DNA reads TGTGCCAGCACGAACTATGGCTACACCTTC.

With respect to this clone: Different DNA sequences within this sample yield the same CDR3. This chain joins TRBV29-1 and TRBJ1-1; no clear D gene. CDR1 is SQVTM, CDR2 ANQGSEA, per germline. Trimming took 6 bases from V and 1 from J, leaving 9 bases between them. This CDR3 has 12 amino acids. The CDR3 region has the DNA TGCAGCGTAAAGCAGGAGAACACTGAAGCTTTCTTT. Its protein product is CSVKQENTEAFF.

The gene calls are TRBV4-3 and TRBJ1-6, with D perhaps TRBD1 (5 bases). Trimming removed 3 bases at V and 7 bases at J, with 22 bases between. This CDR3 is built from 18 residues. Germline loops: CDR1 LGHNA, CDR2 YSLEER. The CDR3 protein is CASSQEYRGSVGNSPLHF. The CDR3 region has the DNA TGCGCCAGCAGCCAGGAATATAGGGGCTCGGTCGGCAATTCACCCCTCCACTTT.

This clone was counted a single time. The V and J genes are TRBV6-2 or TRBV6-3 and TRBJ1-6; D is undetermined. The CDR3 covers 14 residues. Germline V gene lookup returns CDR1 MNHEY and CDR2 SVGEGT. The V end lost 3 bases, the J end lost 15 bases, and 18 bases lay between the germline ends. The CDR3 reads CASSYSLTRDLLHF. The CDR3 DNA follows: TGTGCCAGCAGTTATTCCCTTACCCGGGATCTCCTCCACTTT.

This rearrangement joins TRBV3-1 (or the pseudogene TRBV3-2) to TRBJ2-7; 8 nucleotides agree with TRBD2. J lost 3 bases, V lost 4 bases, and 17 bases had no gene match. CDR1 is LGHDT and CDR2 is YNNKEL in the germline V gene (reference sequence). The CDR3 sequence is 18 residues long. The CDR3 protein is CASSLQSAAGALGYEQYF. CDR3 DNA sequence: TGTGCCAGCAGCCTCCAGAGCGCAGCGGGAGCTTTAGGCTACGAGCAGTACTTC.

The V and J genes are TRBV6-2 or TRBV6-3 and TRBJ2-2; the match to TRBD2 covers 8 bases. The CDR3 runs 15 residues. Trimming cost V 2 bases and J 3 bases; bases outside gene matches: 2. Germline V gene sequence: CDR1 MNHEY, CDR2 SVGEGT. CDR3 residues: CASSYTRGDTGELFF. The CDR3 DNA sequence: TGTGCCAGCAGTTACACGCGGGGGGACACCGGGGAGCTGTTTTTT.

The genes are TRBV10-3 and TRBJ2-1; 7 bases are a match to TRBD2. The CDR3 length is 14 residues. After removal of 8 bases from V and 0 bases from J, the junction contained 4 bases not matched to a gene. The germline gives CDR1 ENHRY, CDR2 SYGVKD. CDR3 bases: TGTGCCATCTGGGGCGGGAGCTCCTACAATGAGCAGTTCTTC. The encoded protein is CAIWGGSSYNEQFF.

CDR3 nucleotide sequence: TGTGCCAGTAGTATTTTGAAAACAGGGGCCAATGAGCAGTTCTTC. Translated, it gives CASSILKTGANEQFF. The rearrangement joins TRBV19 to TRBJ2-1; the match to TRBD1 covers 7 bases. The germline V gene encodes CDR1 LNHDA and CDR2 SQIVND (reference sequence). Trimming took 3 bases from V and 6 from J; bases not matched to a gene: 8. The length of the CDR3 is 15 residues.

V and J are TRBV4-2 and TRBJ2-1; 13 bases fit TRBD2. The CDR3 runs to 15 residues. V lost 0 bases and J lost 7; bases outside the gene matches: 0. The germline CDR1 and CDR2 sequences are LGHNA and YNFKEQ. The chain's CDR3 is CASSQETSGGNEQFF. The CDR3 DNA sequence: TGTGCCAGCAGCCAAGAGACTAGCGGGGGGAATGAGCAGTTCTTC.

This clone was seen a handful of times. CDR3 in DNA: TGTGCCAGCAGAGGACTAGCGGGCTACGAGCAGTACTTC. Translation: CASRGLAGYEQYF. The V and J genes are TRBV6-5 and TRBJ2-7; TRBD2 matches 11 bases. CDR1 is MNHEY, CDR2 SVGAGI, per germline. The CDR3 length is 13 residues. V trimming: 6 bases; J trimming: 3 bases; junction bases outside the gene matches: 1.

The rearrangement joins TRBV7-2 to TRBJ1-1; 7 bases are a match to TRBD1. The CDR3 loop spans 13 amino acids. The trim removed 8 bases at V and 4 bases at J, leaving 7 bases unmatched. Looked up from germline, CDR1 is SGHTA and CDR2 is FQGNSA. CDR3 DNA sequence: TGTGCCAGCGGGACAGCGGGGGGCACTGAAGCTTTCTTT. Protein: CASGTAGGTEAFF.

The V and J genes are TRBV19 and TRBJ2-7; 9 nucleotides agree with TRBD1. Per the germline V gene, CDR1 is LNHDA and CDR2 is SQIVND (reference sequence). With 3 bases clipped from V and 0 bases from J, the junction kept 9 bases outside the gene matches. There are 17 residues in the CDR3. The DNA for the CDR3 is TGTGCCAGTAGTATGCCCCCCGGGACAGGGAGCTCCTACGAGCAGTACTTC. Its protein product is CASSMPPGTGSSYEQYF.

The genes are TRBV30 and TRBJ2-1, with TRBD2 matching over 7 bases. Germline V gene sequence: CDR1 GTSNPN, CDR2 SVGIG (reference sequence). The length of the CDR3 is 13 residues. J gave up 6 bases and V 0 bases, and 2 bases lay outside the gene matches. The CDR3 spells CAWSVSGGNEQFF. CDR3 nucleotides: TGTGCCTGGAGTGTTTCGGGGGGCAATGAGCAGTTCTTC.

Notes on this clone: Other DNA sequences within the sample encode an identical CDR3. This rearrangement joins TRBV5-1 to TRBJ2-1; tentatively, D is TRBD1 (6 bases). Per germline, CDR1 SGHRS and CDR2 YFSETQ. V lost 4 bases and J 0 bases, leaving 11 bases between the germline ends. The CDR3 totals 15 residues. The CDR3 loop reads CASSTGTSSYNEQFF. The CDR3 DNA follows: TGCGCCAGCAGCACCGGGACAAGCTCCTACAATGAGCAGTTCTTC.

The chain employs TRBV7-2 and TRBJ2-2; weak D call: TRBD1 (6 bases). Trimming took 1 base from V and 8 from J, leaving 11 bases between them. Germline V lookup: CDR1 SGHTA, CDR2 FQGNSA. The CDR3 is 14 amino acids. This CDR3 is CASSLVNRVGELFF. In DNA, the CDR3 is TGTGCCAGCAGCTTAGTTAACAGGGTAGGGGAGCTGTTTTTT.